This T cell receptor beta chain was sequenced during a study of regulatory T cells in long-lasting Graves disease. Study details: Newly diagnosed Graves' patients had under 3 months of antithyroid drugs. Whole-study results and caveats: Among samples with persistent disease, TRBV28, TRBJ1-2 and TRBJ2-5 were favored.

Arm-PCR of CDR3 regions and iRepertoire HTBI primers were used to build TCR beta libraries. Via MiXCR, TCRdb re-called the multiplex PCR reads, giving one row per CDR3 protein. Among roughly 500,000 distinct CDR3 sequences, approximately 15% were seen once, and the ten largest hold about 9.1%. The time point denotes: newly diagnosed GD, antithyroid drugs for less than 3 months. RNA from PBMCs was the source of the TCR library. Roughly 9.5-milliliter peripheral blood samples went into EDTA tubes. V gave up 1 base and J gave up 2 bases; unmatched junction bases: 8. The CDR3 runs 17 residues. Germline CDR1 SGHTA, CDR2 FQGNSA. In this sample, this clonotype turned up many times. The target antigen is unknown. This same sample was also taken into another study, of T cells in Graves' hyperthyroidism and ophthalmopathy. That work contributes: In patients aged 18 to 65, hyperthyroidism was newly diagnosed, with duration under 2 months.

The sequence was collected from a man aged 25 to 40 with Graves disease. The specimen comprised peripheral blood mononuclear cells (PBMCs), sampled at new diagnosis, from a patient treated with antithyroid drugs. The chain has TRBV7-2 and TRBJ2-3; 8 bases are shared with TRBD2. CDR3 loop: CASSLVGGRPLTDTQYF. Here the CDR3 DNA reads TGTGCCAGCAGCTTAGTTGGCGGGAGGCCCCTCACAGATACGCAGTATTTT.